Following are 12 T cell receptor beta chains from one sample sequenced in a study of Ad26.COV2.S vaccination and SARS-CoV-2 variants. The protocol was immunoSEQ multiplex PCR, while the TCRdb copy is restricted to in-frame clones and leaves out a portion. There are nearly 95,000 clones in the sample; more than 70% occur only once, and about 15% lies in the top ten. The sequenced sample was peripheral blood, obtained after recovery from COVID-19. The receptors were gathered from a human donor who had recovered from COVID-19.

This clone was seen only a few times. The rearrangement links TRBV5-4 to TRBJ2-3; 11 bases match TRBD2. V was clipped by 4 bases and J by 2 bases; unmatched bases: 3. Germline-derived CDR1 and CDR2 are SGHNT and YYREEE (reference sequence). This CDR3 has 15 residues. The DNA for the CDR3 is TGTGCCAGCAGCCGACTAGCGGGGAACACAGATACGCAGTATTTT. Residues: CASSRLAGNTDTQYF.

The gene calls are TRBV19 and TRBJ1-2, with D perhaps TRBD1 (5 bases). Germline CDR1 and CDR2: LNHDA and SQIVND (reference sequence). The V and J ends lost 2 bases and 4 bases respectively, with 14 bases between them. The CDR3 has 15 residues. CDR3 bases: TGTGCCAGTAGTATATCGGGGCAGGGTGGCTATGGCTACACCTTC. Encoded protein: CASSISGQGGYGYTF.

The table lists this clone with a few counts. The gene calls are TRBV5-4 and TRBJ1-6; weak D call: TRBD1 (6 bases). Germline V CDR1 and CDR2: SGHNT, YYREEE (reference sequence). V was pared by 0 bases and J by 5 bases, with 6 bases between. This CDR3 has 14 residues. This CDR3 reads CASSLDRDNSPLHF. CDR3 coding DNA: TGTGCCAGCAGCTTGGACAGGGATAATTCACCCCTCCACTTT.

The CDR3 protein is CASSELGGTYNEQFF. The CDR3 DNA sequence: TGTGCCAGCAGTGAACTGGGGGGGACGTACAATGAGCAGTTCTTC. The chain employs TRBV2 and TRBJ2-1; TRBD2 agrees at 7 bases. The V gene's germline CDR1 is SNHLY and CDR2 FYNNEI. The CDR3 runs 15 residues. Trimming took 2 bases from V and 4 from J; bases not matched to a gene: 5.

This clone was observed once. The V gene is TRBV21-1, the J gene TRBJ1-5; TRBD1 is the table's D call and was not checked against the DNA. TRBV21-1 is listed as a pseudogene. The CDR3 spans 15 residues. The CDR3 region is CASSTGVASNQPQHF. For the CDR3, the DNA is TGTGCCAGCAGCACAGGGGTAGCAAGCAATCAGCCCCAGCATTTT.

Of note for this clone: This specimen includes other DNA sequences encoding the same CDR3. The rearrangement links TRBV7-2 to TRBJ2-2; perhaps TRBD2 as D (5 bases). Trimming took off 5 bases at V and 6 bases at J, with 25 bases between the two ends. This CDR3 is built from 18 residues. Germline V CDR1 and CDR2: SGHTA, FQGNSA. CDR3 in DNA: TGTGCCAGCAGCGTTAGTCCTAGGCTAGCAGGAAGCGCCGGGGAGCTGTTTTTT. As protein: CASSVSPRLAGSAGELFF. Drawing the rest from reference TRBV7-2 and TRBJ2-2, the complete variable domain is GAGVSQSPSNKVTEKGKDVELRCDPISGHTALYWYRQSLGQGLEFLIYFQGNSAPDKSGLPSDRFSAERTGGSVSTLTIQRTQQEDSAVYLCASSVSPRLAGSAGELFFGEGSRLTVL.

This CDR3 is CASSLRGAGGYNTGELFF. As DNA, the CDR3 is TGTGCCAGCAGCTTGCGGGGTGCGGGAGGGTATAACACCGGGGAGCTGTTTTTT. The chain links TRBV5-4 to TRBJ2-2, with 9 positions matching TRBD2. Per the germline V gene, CDR1 is SGHNT and CDR2 is YYREEE (reference sequence). There are 18 residues in the CDR3. The ends lost 1 base at V and 2 bases at J; junction bases unmatched: 9.

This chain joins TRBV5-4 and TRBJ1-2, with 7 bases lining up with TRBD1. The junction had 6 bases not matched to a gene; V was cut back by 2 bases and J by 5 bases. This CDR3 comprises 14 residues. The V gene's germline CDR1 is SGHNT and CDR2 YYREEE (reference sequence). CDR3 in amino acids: CASSFDRAGYGYTF. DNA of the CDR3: TGTGCCAGCAGCTTTGACAGGGCGGGATATGGCTACACCTTC. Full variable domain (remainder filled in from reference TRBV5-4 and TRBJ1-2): ETGVTQSPTHLIKTRGQQVTLRCSSQSGHNTVSWYQQALGQGPQFIFQYYREEENGRGNFPPRFSGLQFPNYSSELNVNALELDDSALYLCASSFDRAGYGYTFGSGTRLTVV.

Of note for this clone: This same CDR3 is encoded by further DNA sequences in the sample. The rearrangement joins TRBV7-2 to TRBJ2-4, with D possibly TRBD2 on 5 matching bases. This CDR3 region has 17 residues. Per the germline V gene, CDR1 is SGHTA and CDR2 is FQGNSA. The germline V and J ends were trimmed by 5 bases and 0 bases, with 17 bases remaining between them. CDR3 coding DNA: TGTGCCAGCAGCCCACGGCTCAGCGGAGCAGCCAAAAACATTCAGTACTTC. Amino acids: CASSPRLSGAAKNIQYF.

The CDR3 bases are TGTGCCAGCAGCCCTGAAGCTGGGCTAGCAGGCAATGAGCAGTTCTTC. It translates to CASSPEAGLAGNEQFF. V is TRBV11-2 and J is TRBJ2-1, with D tentatively TRBD2 (5 bases). Germline CDR1 and CDR2: SGHAT and FQNNGV. The length of the CDR3 is 16 residues. V was clipped by 5 bases and J by 6 bases, with 20 bases between them.

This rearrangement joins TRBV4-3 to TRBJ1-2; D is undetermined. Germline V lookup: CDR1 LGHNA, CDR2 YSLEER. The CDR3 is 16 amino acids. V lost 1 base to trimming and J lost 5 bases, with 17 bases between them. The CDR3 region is CASSQGPQNGFYGYTF. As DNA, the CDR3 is TGCGCCAGCAGCCAAGGACCACAAAATGGTTTTTATGGCTACACCTTC.

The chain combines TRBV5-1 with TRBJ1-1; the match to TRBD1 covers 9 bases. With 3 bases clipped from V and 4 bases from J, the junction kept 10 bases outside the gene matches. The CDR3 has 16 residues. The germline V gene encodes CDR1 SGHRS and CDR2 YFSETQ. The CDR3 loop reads CASSSEPDRGTTEAFF. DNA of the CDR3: TGCGCCAGCAGCTCCGAACCGGACAGGGGTACCACTGAAGCTTTCTTT.